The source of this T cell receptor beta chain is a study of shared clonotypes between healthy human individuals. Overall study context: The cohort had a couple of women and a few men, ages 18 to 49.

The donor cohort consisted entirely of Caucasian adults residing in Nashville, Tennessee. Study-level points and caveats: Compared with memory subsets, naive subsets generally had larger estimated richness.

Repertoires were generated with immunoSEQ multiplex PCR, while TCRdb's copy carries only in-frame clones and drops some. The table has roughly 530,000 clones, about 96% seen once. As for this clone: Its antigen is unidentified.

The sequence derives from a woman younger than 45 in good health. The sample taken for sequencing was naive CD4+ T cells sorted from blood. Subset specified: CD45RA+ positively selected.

CDR3 amino acids: CASSREWEETQYF. CDR3 DNA: TGTGCCAGTAGTAGGGAGTGGGAAGAGACCCAGTACTTC. The gene calls are TRBV19 and TRBJ2-5, with TRBD2 as a possible D gene (5 bases). The CDR3 length is 13 residues. Trimming removed 4 bases at V and 3 bases at J, with 9 bases between. Germline V gene data show CDR1 as LNHDA and CDR2 as SQIVND (reference sequence).